This T cell receptor (beta chain) was observed in a study of blood T cell repertoires in COVID-19. Study background: The study drew acute and convalescent COVID-19 samples from the United States, Italy and Spain. Sources were T cells, B-cell-depleted T cells, or PBMCs; the material itself was cDNA or gDNA.

In the source study's methods: Estimates of nucleated cell counts were drawn from the amplification of reference gene primers. Libraries were prepared by immunoSEQ multiplex PCR; TCRdb keeps only in-frame clonotypes and omits some of them. V, J and clone size derive from that table, while D and trimming were established from the DNA sequence. The top ten clones hold about 20% of a sample with some 210,000 clones, 84% of them seen once. Only one count was recorded for this clone. V dropped 6 bases and J dropped 4; count of bases not matched to a gene: 3. The CDR3 is 12 residues long. The J gene is TRBJ2-7, the V gene TRBV12-3 or TRBV12-4; 7 nucleotides line up with TRBD2. Material: peripheral blood. The clonotype originates from a human donor in a cohort sampled during active COVID-19. CDR3: CASRGGTYEQYF. As DNA, the CDR3 is TGTGCCAGCAGGGGAGGGACTTACGAGCAGTACTTC.